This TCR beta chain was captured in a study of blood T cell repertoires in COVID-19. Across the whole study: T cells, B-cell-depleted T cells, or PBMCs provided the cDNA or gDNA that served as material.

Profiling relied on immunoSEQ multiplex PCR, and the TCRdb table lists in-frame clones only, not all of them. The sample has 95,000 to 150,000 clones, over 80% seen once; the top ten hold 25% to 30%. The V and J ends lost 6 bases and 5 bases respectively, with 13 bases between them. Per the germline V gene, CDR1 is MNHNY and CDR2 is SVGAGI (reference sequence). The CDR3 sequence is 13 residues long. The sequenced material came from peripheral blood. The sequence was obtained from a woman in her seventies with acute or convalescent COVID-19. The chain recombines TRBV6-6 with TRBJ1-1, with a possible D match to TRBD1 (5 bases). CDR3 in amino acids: CASRIAGQTEAFF. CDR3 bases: TGTGCCAGCAGAATCGCAGGGCAGACTGAAGCTTTCTTT.